This entry lists 21 T cell receptor beta chains sequenced from one sample in a study of cytotoxic CD8 clonotypes in ibrutinib-treated CLL. Sequencing used immunoSEQ multiplex PCR; TCRdb keeps in-frame clones, though not all of them. The sample consists of tens of thousands of clones, around 84% of them appearing once. The source material was PBMCs, sampled before ibrutinib treatment. These receptors all stem from a human donor with chronic lymphocytic leukemia.

The chain joins TRBV15 to TRBJ2-1; perhaps D is TRBD1 or TRBD2 (6 bases each). Trimming pared 4 bases from V and 6 bases from J, leaving 25 bases between. Germline values: CDR1 LNHNV, CDR2 YYDKDF (reference sequence). CDR3 length: 18 residues. The CDR3 nucleotides are TGTGCCACCAGCAAGGGGGAGGCATATTTTACCGGGGGCAATGAGCAGTTCTTC. Translating gives CATSKGEAYFTGGNEQFF.

This clone was observed a few times. The J gene is TRBJ2-5, the V gene TRBV5-1; 10 bases fit TRBD1. Germline V gene sequence: CDR1 SGHRS, CDR2 YFSETQ. The CDR3 contains 15 residues. V was pared by 5 bases and J by 5 bases, with 9 bases of the junction left unmatched. The CDR3: CASRGGTGVIETQYF. In nucleotides, the CDR3 is TGCGCCAGCAGAGGTGGGACAGGGGTAATTGAGACCCAGTACTTC. Variable domain in full (rest from reference TRBV5-1 and TRBJ2-5): KAGVTQTPRYLIKTRGQQVTLSCSPISGHRSVSWYQQTPGQGLQFLFEYFSETQRNKGNFPGRFSGRQFSNSRSEMNVSTLELGDSALYLCASRGGTGVIETQYFGPGTRLLVL.

This rearrangement joins TRBV7-2 to TRBJ2-3, with TRBD2 matching over 8 bases. The CDR3 length is 16 residues. J gave up 2 bases and V 2 bases, and 6 bases lay outside the gene matches. Germline CDR1 is SGHTA and CDR2 is FQGNSA. The CDR3 DNA reads TGTGCCAGCAGCTTAAACCCCGGACTAGCCACAGATACGCAGTATTTT. Amino acid sequence: CASSLNPGLATDTQYF.

Written as DNA, the CDR3 is TGTGCCAGCAGCTTAGAGGTACAGGGGGCAAACTATGGCTACACCTTC. Its translation is CASSLEVQGANYGYTF. The chain has TRBV13 and TRBJ1-2; 9 nucleotides match TRBD1. Unmatched junction bases numbered 5, after V lost 1 base and J lost 2 bases. This CDR3 has 16 residues. In germline, CDR1 is PRHDT, CDR2 FYEKMQ (reference sequence).

The V call is TRBV28, the J call TRBJ1-1; the D is unclear. Trimming pared 3 bases from V and 1 base from J, leaving 15 bases between. CDR3 length: 16 residues. Germline CDR1 is MDHEN and CDR2 is SYDVKM. The CDR3 is CASSFWGGKKNTEAFF. For the CDR3, the DNA is TGTGCCAGCAGTTTTTGGGGAGGGAAGAAGAACACTGAAGCTTTCTTT.

This sequence joins TRBV4-3 and TRBJ2-1, with D possibly TRBD2 on 6 matching bases. V shed 1 base and J shed 4 bases, with 20 bases lying between them. CDR3 length: 18 amino acids. Germline lookup yields CDR1 LGHNA and CDR2 YSLEER. The CDR3 here is CASSQGGVNSGSYNEQFF. The CDR3 region has the DNA TGCGCCAGCAGCCAAGGTGGCGTGAATAGCGGAAGTTACAATGAGCAGTTCTTC.

The gene calls are TRBV2 and TRBJ2-1; possible D gene TRBD2, 6 bases. The V gene lost 4 bases and the J gene lost 2 bases, with 9 bases spanning the gap. This CDR3 is built from 14 residues. In germline, CDR1 is SNHLY, CDR2 FYNNEI. This CDR3 is CASSGGAAYNEQFF. CDR3 coding DNA: TGTGCCAGCAGTGGCGGGGCGGCCTACAATGAGCAGTTCTTC.

V and J are TRBV7-3 and TRBJ2-2; 8 bases line up with TRBD2. This CDR3 has 15 amino acids. The V gene end was trimmed by 5 bases and the J gene end by 6 bases; junction bases not matched to a gene: 8. Germline V gene data show CDR1 as SGHTA and CDR2 as FQGTGA. DNA for the CDR3: TGTGCCAGCAGCCGGGCAGGGCGGGAGGCCGGGGAGCTGTTTTTT. It codes for CASSRAGREAGELFF.

The rearrangement joins TRBV7-6 to TRBJ1-5; tentative D call: TRBD1 (5 bases). V lost 1 base and J lost 7, with 14 bases in between. Per the germline V gene, CDR1 is SGHVS and CDR2 is FNYEAQ. The CDR3 loop spans 15 amino acids. The DNA of the CDR3 is TGTGCCAGCAGCTTAGAAGCGGCAGGGCGGCAGCCCCAGCATTTT. Its protein product is CASSLEAAGRQPQHF.

V and J are TRBV29-1 and TRBJ2-5, with TRBD1 identical over 12 bases. In germline, CDR1 is SQVTM, CDR2 ANQGSEA. The trim removed 6 bases at V and 4 bases at J, leaving 3 bases unmatched. The CDR3 is made up of 13 amino acids. CDR3 residues: CSVGDRGLETQYF. The CDR3 DNA reads as TGCAGCGTGGGGGACAGGGGGCTAGAGACCCAGTACTTC.

This clone came up a few times. The chain is built from TRBV27 and TRBJ2-7, with 7 bases fitting TRBD2. CDR3 length: 11 amino acids. Germline V gives CDR1 MNHEY, CDR2 SMNVEV (reference sequence). J was trimmed by 4 bases and V by 7 bases; bases with no gene match: 1. As DNA, the CDR3 is TGTGCCAGCACGGGGGGTTACGAGCAGTACTTC. Residues: CASTGGYEQYF.

The chain uses TRBV27 and TRBJ1-3; D is uncertain. The CDR3 is 15 amino acids. V was trimmed by 6 bases and J by 0 bases, leaving 12 bases between them. The germline gives CDR1 MNHEY, CDR2 SMNVEV (reference sequence). CDR3 coding DNA: TGTGCCAGCAGAAGAGGACTGCTCTCTGGAAACACCATATATTTT. This gives the protein CASRRGLLSGNTIYF.

The V gene is TRBV7-8, the J gene TRBJ2-7; TRBD1 is a possible D gene (5 bases). The CDR3 totals 16 residues. Looked up from germline, CDR1 is SGHVS and CDR2 is FQNEAQ. Trimming removed 1 base from V and 0 bases from J, with 13 bases in between. The CDR3 sequence is CASSLVPGLNSYEQYF. In nucleotides, the CDR3 is TGTGCCAGCAGCTTAGTACCAGGGCTCAACTCCTACGAGCAGTACTTC.

This clone was seen just once. The chain recombines TRBV29-1 with TRBJ1-1; TRBD1 agrees at 8 bases. J lost 11 bases, V lost 6 bases, and 8 bases had no gene match. Germline CDR1 SQVTM, CDR2 ANQGSEA. The CDR3 totals 11 residues. The CDR3: CSVGQAQGAFF. The DNA of the CDR3 is TGCAGCGTGGGACAGGCCCAGGGGGCTTTCTTT.

The chain couples TRBV9 to TRBJ2-6; 10 bases match TRBD1. The V gene end was trimmed by 4 bases and the J gene end by 1 base; junction bases not matched to a gene: 8. CDR1 SGDLS and CDR2 YYNGEE come from the germline V gene. The CDR3 length is 18 residues. DNA of the CDR3: TGTGCCAGCAGCCGACTTGACAGGGGGCTTTCTGGGGCCAACGTCCTGACTTTC. This codes for CASSRLDRGLSGANVLTF.

The chain combines TRBV5-8 with TRBJ1-1; D ambiguous. This CDR3 contains 15 residues. V was pared by 5 bases and J by 1 base, with 15 bases between. Germline loops: CDR1 SGHTS, CDR2 YDEGEE. In DNA, the CDR3 is TGTGCCAGCAGTTTTGACAAGCCCTCGAACACTGAAGCTTTCTTT. Translated, it gives CASSFDKPSNTEAFF.

The chain employs TRBV7-3 and TRBJ2-7; 12 bases are a match to TRBD2. Germline assignment: CDR1 SGHTA and CDR2 FQGTGA. V was clipped by 1 base and J by 4 bases; unmatched bases: 14. The CDR3 totals 19 residues. The CDR3 reads CASSLRVRTSGVRLYEQYF. In DNA, the CDR3 is TGTGCCAGCAGCTTAAGGGTGCGGACTAGCGGGGTTCGTTTATACGAGCAGTACTTC.

In nucleotides, the CDR3 is TGCAGCGTTGACCCCACCGGGTTGAACACTGAAGCTTTCTTT. Encoded protein: CSVDPTGLNTEAFF. The chain is built from TRBV29-1 and TRBJ1-1; no reliable D call. This CDR3 is built from 14 residues. V lost 3 bases to trimming and J lost 0 bases, with 11 bases between them. The germline V gene encodes CDR1 SQVTM and CDR2 ANQGSEA.

The rearrangement links TRBV28 to TRBJ1-1; 9 bases are a match to TRBD1. This CDR3 is built from 16 residues. V gave up 2 bases and J gave up 5 bases; unmatched junction bases: 9. CDR1 and CDR2 from the germline V gene are MDHEN and SYDVKM. The DNA for the CDR3 is TGTGCCAGCAGTTTACCCAAGGGACAGGGAGTAACTGAAGCTTTCTTT. Translated: CASSLPKGQGVTEAFF. The full variable domain, with the rest looked up from reference TRBV28 and TRBJ1-1, is DVKVTQSSRYLVKRTGEKVFLECVQDMDHENMFWYRQDPGLGLRLIYFSYDVKMKEKGDIPEGYSVSREKKERFSLILESASTNQTSMYLCASSLPKGQGVTEAFFGQGTRLTVV.

The gene calls are TRBV7-2 and TRBJ2-7, with 11 bases matching TRBD2. The CDR3 consists of 14 residues. Losses at the gene ends were 7 bases for V and 3 bases for J; bases not matched to a gene: 5. CDR1 and CDR2 (germline): SGHTA, FQGNSA. The CDR3 DNA is TGTGCCAGCACCATACTAGCGGGGGTCTACGAGCAGTACTTC. Its protein product is CASTILAGVYEQYF.

V and J are TRBV6-5 and TRBJ2-5; D uncertain. This CDR3 is 12 amino acids long. CDR1 and CDR2 (germline): MNHEY, SVGAGI. The V end was cut by 6 bases, the J end by 7 bases, with 12 bases between. CDR3 in amino acids: CASSRPLGTQYF. The DNA for the CDR3 is TGTGCCAGCAGCCGACCCCTGGGGACCCAGTACTTC.